These T cell receptor beta chains were read from a single sample in a study of blood T cell repertoires in COVID-19. The repertoire was sequenced with immunoSEQ multiplex PCR; TCRdb's copy has only in-frame clones and lacks some. The table shows 200,000 to 250,000 clones, with 88% occurring only once. The specimen was peripheral blood. All receptors come from a man between 18 and 35 years old with active or convalescent COVID-19. CDR3s include the opening cysteine and the closing phenylalanine or tryptophan. The order of the fields is CDR3 DNA, CDR3 protein, clone size, V gene, J gene, D gene. A D gene is named only where the DNA matches it firmly. For some rows the clone size is stated as once, few or many, or as a class when expanded; others skip it.

TGTGCCAGCAGATCCGAAACGACTAGCACAGATACGCAGTATTTT	CASRSETTSTDTQYF	NA	TRBV28	TRBJ2-3	NA
TGTGCCAGCAGGGCCGGGACTAGCGGGAGAGAGACCCAGTACTTC	CASRAGTSGRETQYF	NA	TRBV5-4	TRBJ2-5	TRBD2
TGTGCCAGCAGTGAAAACAGGCTTCTCCTTGGAAACACCATATATTTT	CASSENRLLLGNTIYF	NA	TRBV6-1	TRBJ1-3	NA
TGTGCCAGCAGTTACTCGCGGGCGGCGAACCATTCACCCCTCCACTTT	CASSYSRAANHSPLHF	NA	TRBV6-5	TRBJ1-6	NA
TGTGCCAGTAGTGCCGGCGGGGGAGCGGCTAATGAAAAACTGTTTTTT	CASSAGGGAANEKLFF	NA	TRBV19	TRBJ1-4	NA
TGTGCCAGCAGTTACGACAGGGGAAGAAATGCTTTCTTT	CASSYDRGRNAFF	NA	TRBV6-5	TRBJ1-1	TRBD1
TGTGCCAGCAGTACGGTGGGCCTATATGGCTACACCTTC	CASSTVGLYGYTF	NA	TRBV27	TRBJ1-2	NA
TGTGCCAGTGCAGGTTCGGGACACGTGAACTATGGCTACACCTTC	CASAGSGHVNYGYTF	once	TRBV19	TRBJ1-2	NA
TGCGCCAGCAGCTCGGGACAGGTCTTGAATGAGCAGTTCTTC	CASSSGQVLNEQFF	NA	TRBV5-1	TRBJ2-1	TRBD1
TGTGCCACCAGCAGAGATTGGGGGACAGGGAGGGACACTGAAGCTTTCTTT	CATSRDWGTGRDTEAFF	once	TRBV15	TRBJ1-1	TRBD1
TGTGCCAGCAGCCCGGGAGTCGGCTACGAGCAGTACTTC	CASSPGVGYEQYF	NA	TRBV11-2	TRBJ2-7	NA
TGTGCCAGCAGTATTTGGACCGGACAGGGAATTGGCTACACCTTC	CASSIWTGQGIGYTF	few	TRBV28	TRBJ1-2	TRBD1
TGTGCCAGCAGCCCCAACATCAGGGGGAATGAAAAACTGTTTTTT	CASSPNIRGNEKLFF	NA	TRBV9	TRBJ1-4	TRBD1
TGTGCCAGCAGGGGGACAGGAGGTTATGAAAAACTGTTTTTT	CASRGTGGYEKLFF	once	TRBV6-5	TRBJ1-4	TRBD1
TGTGCCAGCAGCCCCCCCCGGGGTGCGGGAGTATCAAATGAGCAGTTCTTC	CASSPPRGAGVSNEQFF	NA	TRBV7-9	TRBJ2-1	TRBD2
TGCGCCAGCAGCCCAGGAACGGGAACCTACGAGCAGTACTTC	CASSPGTGTYEQYF	NA	TRBV5-1	TRBJ2-7	NA
TGCAGTGTAGCGGGGGGTGAAAAACTGTTTTTT	CSVAGGEKLFF	NA	TRBV29-1	TRBJ1-4	NA